Listed here are 4 T cell receptor beta chains from one sample, sequenced in a study of memory CD4+ T cells and cytomegalovirus serostatus. TCRdb's table, derived via immunoSEQ multiplex PCR, lists solely in-frame clones and lacks some. The repertoire includes 45,000 to 60,000 clones, 60% to 85% of them detected once, and about 1.5% sits in the top ten. Single viable CD3+CD4+CD8-CD45RO+ cells were sorted as the memory CD4+ T cells. Sequencing was done on a sample of memory CD4+ T cells from blood. Receptor source: an adult in good health and CMV-seropositive.

The sample holds a few counts of this clone. V gene TRBV2 combines with J gene TRBJ2-3; possibly TRBD1 for D (5 bases). CDR3 length: 15 amino acids. The V and J ends lost 4 bases and 2 bases respectively, with 13 bases between them. Germline assignment: CDR1 SNHLY and CDR2 FYNNEI. In DNA, the CDR3 is TGTGCCAGCAGTGTAAGGGGATTTAACACAGATACGCAGTATTTT. Its translation: CASSVRGFNTDTQYF.

Concerning this clone: The germline gene is not matched at one end of the junction; a read error may be the cause. The chain carries TRBV5-1 and TRBJ1-4, with TRBD1 matching 11 bases. This CDR3 comprises 13 residues. Germline V gene lookup returns CDR1 SGHRS and CDR2 YFSETQ. CDR3 in amino acids: CASSLDLGDRGIF. CDR3 DNA: TGCGCCAGCAGCTTGGATCTGGGGGACAGGGGGATTTTT. The whole variable domain, remainder taken from reference TRBV5-1 and TRBJ1-4, is KAGVTQTPRYLIKTRGQQVTLSCSPISGHRSVSWYQQTPGQGLQFLFEYFSETQRNKGNFPGRFSGRQFSNSRSEMNVSTLELGDSALYLCASSLDLGDRGIFGSGTQLSVL.

The chain combines TRBV2 with TRBJ1-2; no firm D call. This CDR3 contains 14 residues. Trimming cost V 6 bases and J 7 bases, with 18 bases left between them. Germline CDR1 and CDR2: SNHLY and FYNNEI. The CDR3 DNA reads TGTGCCAGCAGCGAGGGCGGAGGAAAGCGTGGCTACACCTTC. This encodes CASSEGGGKRGYTF.

The V and J genes are TRBV7-2 and TRBJ2-5, with D perhaps given as TRBD1 or TRBD2 (6 bases each). V dropped 2 bases and J dropped 4 bases, with 20 bases sitting between them. The CDR3 runs to 17 residues. Germline loops: CDR1 SGHTA, CDR2 FQGNSA. The CDR3 protein is CASSLTSGRGARETQYF. In DNA, the CDR3 is TGTGCCAGCAGCTTAACCTCGGGAAGGGGGGCACGAGAGACCCAGTACTTC.